Below, 15 T cell receptor beta chains from the same sample are listed, as sequenced in a study of read filtering for tumor transcriptome and immune sequencing. The library was built from around 380 ng RNA with molecular barcoded adaptors for alpha/delta and beta/gamma chains. TCRdb used MiXCR to reprocess the reads, holding one entry per CDR3 protein. The sample has tens of thousands of distinct CDR3 sequences, around 20% seen once; the top ten hold 15% to 20%. The sequencing input was a population of CD138-negative cells sorted from bone marrow. The receptors stem from a donor aged 40 or older with multiple myeloma.

Details on this clonotype: This likely stems from a read error, as it lies one base from a far larger clone. J is TRBJ2-1 and V is TRBV11-2, with D maybe TRBD2 (6 bases). CDR3 length: 16 amino acids. Germline lookup yields CDR1 SGHAT and CDR2 FQNNGV. V lost 0 bases and J 6 bases, leaving 15 bases between the germline ends. Here the CDR3 DNA reads TGTGCCAGCAGCTTAGAAATCCGGGAGAGGTTCAATGAGCAGTTCTTC. Protein product: CASSLEIRERFNEQFF. The whole variable domain, remainder taken from reference TRBV11-2 and TRBJ2-1, is EAGVAQSPRYKIIEKRQSVAFWCNPISGHATLYWYQQILGQGPKLLIQFQNNGVVDDSQLPKDRFSAERLKGVDSTLKIQPAKLEDSAVYLCASSLEIRERFNEQFFGPGTRLTVL.

This clonotype was recorded many times. The chain employs TRBV5-1 and TRBJ2-5; 11 nucleotides match TRBD2. The CDR3 is 15 residues long. CDR1 SGHRS and CDR2 YFSETQ come from the germline V gene. Trimming at V came to 4 bases and at J to 2 bases, leaving 4 bases not matched to a gene. The CDR3 DNA reads TGCGCCAGCAGCCACGGGACTAGCGGTCAAGAGACCCAGTACTTC. Translating it yields CASSHGTSGQETQYF.

In its sample, this clonotype was seen many times. The chain uses TRBV12-3 or TRBV12-4 and TRBJ2-1; 8 bases are a match to TRBD2. CDR3 length: 14 residues. Losses at the gene ends were 1 base for V and 5 bases for J; bases not matched to a gene: 1. CDR3 protein: CASSLVLADNEQFF. The CDR3 DNA is TGTGCCAGCAGTTTAGTACTAGCGGACAATGAGCAGTTCTTC.

This clonotype showed up many times. The chain recombines TRBV6-6 with TRBJ2-3, with 8 nucleotides matching TRBD2. The CDR3 has 11 amino acids. V lost 11 bases to trimming and J lost 11 bases; unmatched junction nucleotides: 9. CDR1 is MNHNY and CDR2 is SVGAGI in the germline V gene (reference sequence). This CDR3 is CAAEAGALQYF. The CDR3 DNA reads as TGTGCCGCCGAAGCGGGGGCTTTGCAGTATTTT.

This clonotype was seen ten or more times. The chain couples TRBV9 to TRBJ2-3, with 8 positions matching TRBD2. Trimming at V came to 4 bases and at J to 4 bases, leaving 14 bases not matched to a gene. The CDR3 sequence is 17 residues long. CDR1 SGDLS and CDR2 YYNGEE come from the germline V gene. CDR3 in amino acids: CASSPPTSAQIADTQYF. CDR3 nucleotides: TGTGCCAGCAGCCCTCCGACTAGCGCACAAATTGCAGATACGCAGTATTTT.

This clonotype came up many times. This chain links TRBV7-9 with TRBJ2-7, with TRBD1 matching over 8 bases. J gave up 6 bases and V 5 bases, and 12 bases lay outside the gene matches. The CDR3 runs 15 residues. Germline values: CDR1 SEHNR, CDR2 FQNEAQ (reference sequence). The CDR3, as DNA: TGTGCCAGCAGCCGGTCGCTAGACAGGGGCTCCGAGCAGTACTTC. This encodes CASSRSLDRGSEQYF. Looking up the rest from reference TRBV7-9 and TRBJ2-7 gives the full variable domain: DTGVSQNPRHKITKRGQNVTFRCDPISEHNRLYWYRQTLGQGPEFLTYFQNEAQLEKSRLLSDRFSAERPKGSFSTLEIQRTEQGDSAMYLCASSRSLDRGSEQYFGPGTRLTVT.

The chain links TRBV29-1 to TRBJ2-7, with 12 positions matching TRBD2. V trimming: 6 bases; J trimming: 5 bases; junction bases outside the gene matches: 5. The CDR3 covers 13 residues. Germline CDR1 is SQVTM and CDR2 is ANQGSEA. This chain's CDR3 is CSVRTSGNHEQYF. CDR3 sequence (DNA): TGCAGCGTCCGGACTAGCGGGAACCACGAGCAGTACTTC.

The chain has TRBV28 and TRBJ2-6; maybe TRBD2 (5 bases). The V end was cut by 2 bases, the J end by 3 bases, with 8 bases between. The length of the CDR3 is 15 residues. Germline CDR1 and CDR2: MDHEN and SYDVKM. The CDR3 loop is CASSLERVGANVLTF. The CDR3, as DNA: TGTGCCAGCAGTTTAGAGAGGGTTGGGGCCAACGTCCTGACTTTC. The variable domain in full, completed from reference TRBV28 and TRBJ2-6, reads DVKVTQSSRYLVKRTGEKVFLECVQDMDHENMFWYRQDPGLGLRLIYFSYDVKMKEKGDIPEGYSVSREKKERFSLILESASTNQTSMYLCASSLERVGANVLTFGAGSRLTVL.

This clonotype showed up many times. The chain has TRBV5-1 and TRBJ2-7, with D unclear. Trimming removed 0 bases at V and 0 bases at J, with 4 bases between. Per the germline V gene, CDR1 is SGHRS and CDR2 is YFSETQ. There are 13 residues in the CDR3. The CDR3 coding sequence is TGCGCCAGCAGCTTGGACTACTCCTACGAGCAGTACTTC. Residues: CASSLDYSYEQYF.

Ten or more counts support this clonotype. One end of the junction fails to match germline, which may point to a read error. The V call is TRBV7-6, the J call TRBJ2-5; D is possibly TRBD1 (6 bases). Germline lookup yields CDR1 SGHVS and CDR2 FNYEAQ. The CDR3 sequence is 17 residues long. The CDR3 DNA reads as TGTGCTAGCAGCCCGACGGCCGGGACAAGGTACCAAGAGACCCAGTACTTC. Protein sequence: CASSPTAGTRYQETQYF.

This clonotype appeared many times. The chain employs TRBV7-9 and TRBJ2-3; no definite D call. The length of the CDR3 is 18 residues. Between the trimmed V and J ends, which lost 5 bases and 6 bases, there was a span of 27 bases. Germline values: CDR1 SEHNR, CDR2 FQNEAQ (reference sequence). CDR3: CASSPRLWPEDPKDTQYF. The CDR3 region has the DNA TGTGCCAGCAGCCCTCGGCTGTGGCCCGAGGACCCGAAGGATACGCAGTATTTT.

On this clonotype itself: A far larger clone is one base from this, pointing to a likely read error. The V call is TRBV7-9, the J call TRBJ2-2, with TRBD1 matching over 7 bases. Germline V gives CDR1 SEHNR, CDR2 FQNEAQ (reference sequence). The CDR3 contains 13 residues. In nucleotides, the CDR3 is TGTGCTAGCAGCAAAGACAGGGTTGGGGAGCTGTTTTTT. Protein product: CASSKDRVGELFF. Full variable domain (missing parts from reference TRBV7-9 and TRBJ2-2): DTGVSQNPRHKITKRGQNVTFRCDPISEHNRLYWYRQTLGQGPEFLTYFQNEAQLEKSRLLSDRFSAERPKGSFSTLEIQRTEQGDSAMYLCASSKDRVGELFFGEGSRLTVL.

Of note for this clonotype: A read error is possible here, since a much larger clone lies one base away. This rearrangement joins TRBV28 to TRBJ2-7; D remains unclear. This CDR3 is built from 11 residues. Germline V gene sequence: CDR1 MDHEN, CDR2 SYDVKM. V shed 11 bases and J shed 0 bases, with 8 bases lying between them. The CDR3 region is CAGGSSYEQYF. CDR3 nucleotides: TGTGCCGGCGGTTCCTCCTACGAGCAGTACTTC. The variable domain in full, with the rest retrieved from reference TRBV28 and TRBJ2-7, is DVKVTQSSRYLVKRTGEKVFLECVQDMDHENMFWYRQDPGLGLRLIYFSYDVKMKEKGDIPEGYSVSREKKERFSLILESASTNQTSMYLCAGGSSYEQYFGPGTRLTVT.

This clonotype was detected many times. J is TRBJ1-6 and V is TRBV28; a possible D gene is TRBD1 (6 bases). The CDR3 has 13 residues. The germline gives CDR1 MDHEN, CDR2 SYDVKM. V lost 7 bases and J lost 10, with 14 bases in between. The CDR3 nucleotides read TGTGCCAGCATCGGGCAGGGGAAATCACCCCTCCACTTT. This sequence encodes CASIGQGKSPLHF.

This clonotype was seen at least ten times. The rearrangement joins TRBV24-1 to TRBJ2-3, with no clear D. The ends were cut back, 5 bases at V and 2 bases at J, with 7 bases in the middle. The CDR3 loop spans 13 amino acids. Germline V lookup: CDR1 KGHDR, CDR2 SFDVKD. CDR3 nucleotides: TGTGCCACCAGTGGGCAGATCACAGATACGCAGTATTTT. Translated: CATSGQITDTQYF.